Each of the 7 T cell receptor beta chains below was sequenced from the same sample in a study of T cell changes during pregnancy in multiple sclerosis. Libraries were prepared by immunoSEQ multiplex PCR; TCRdb keeps only in-frame clonotypes and omits some of them. The table has around 110,000 clones, 85% to 95% seen once. The sequenced sample was peripheral blood, obtained in the third trimester of pregnancy. Source of these receptors: a female donor in good health, enrolled as a control in a pregnancy study.

This chain links TRBV5-4 with TRBJ2-5, with 9 positions matching TRBD1. CDR3 size: 15 residues. The germline CDR1 and CDR2 sequences are SGHNT and YYREEE (reference sequence). The V segment lost 3 bases and the J segment 2 bases; nucleotides outside the gene matches: 5. In DNA form, the CDR3 reads TGTGCCAGCAGCTCGGGACAGGGCCGGCAAGAGACCCAGTACTTC. Protein product: CASSSGQGRQETQYF.

V is TRBV7-2 and J is TRBJ2-1; 7 positions match TRBD2. This CDR3 region has 17 residues. V lost 0 bases, J lost 0 bases, and 5 bases stayed unmatched. CDR1 SGHTA and CDR2 FQGNSA come from the germline V gene. The CDR3 spells CASSLAGGRGSYNEQFF. In DNA, the CDR3 is TGTGCCAGCAGCTTAGCTGGAGGGAGGGGCTCCTACAATGAGCAGTTCTTC.

This clone came up once. The chain links TRBV5-6 to TRBJ2-3; 8 bases agree with TRBD2. The CDR3 runs 16 residues. Trimming cost V 4 bases and J 0 bases; bases outside gene matches: 7. The germline CDR1 and CDR2 sequences are SGHDT and YYEEEE. The CDR3 nucleotides are TGTGCCAGCAGCCAATCGCGGGGGGCCAGCACAGATACGCAGTATTTT. Protein sequence: CASSQSRGASTDTQYF.

J is TRBJ2-7 and V is TRBV7-9; 9 bases match TRBD1. The CDR3 totals 14 residues. From germline, CDR1 is SEHNR and CDR2 FQNEAQ (reference sequence). The V gene end was trimmed by 5 bases and the J gene end by 4 bases; junction bases not matched to a gene: 6. The CDR3 spells CASSLGQGNYEQYF. CDR3 DNA: TGTGCCAGCAGCCTGGGACAGGGTAATTACGAGCAGTACTTC.

The V gene is TRBV30, the J gene TRBJ2-7; 8 nucleotides agree with TRBD2. J was trimmed by 2 bases and V by 8 bases; bases with no gene match: 14. This CDR3 comprises 15 residues. Germline V gives CDR1 GTSNPN, CDR2 SVGIG (reference sequence). The CDR3 loop is CAAARRTSLPYEQYF. The CDR3 nucleotides are TGTGCCGCGGCCAGACGGACTAGCCTTCCCTACGAGCAGTACTTC.

The chain joins TRBV10-3 to TRBJ2-2; no firm D call. Germline V gene sequence: CDR1 ENHRY, CDR2 SYGVKD. The CDR3 runs to 15 residues. V lost 7 bases and J lost 5, with 17 bases in between. The CDR3 nucleotides read TGTGCCATCACCGAATACACTACACCGACCGGGGAGCTGTTTTTT. Translating gives CAITEYTTPTGELFF.

The rearrangement uses TRBV5-4 and TRBJ2-5; 7 bases match TRBD2. The J segment lost 1 base and the V segment lost 0 bases, leaving 0 bases of the junction unmatched. CDR1 and CDR2 (germline): SGHNT, YYREEE (reference sequence). This CDR3 region has 14 residues. Here the CDR3 reads CASSLAGGQETQYF. CDR3 DNA sequence: TGTGCCAGCAGCTTGGCGGGGGGCCAAGAGACCCAGTACTTC.